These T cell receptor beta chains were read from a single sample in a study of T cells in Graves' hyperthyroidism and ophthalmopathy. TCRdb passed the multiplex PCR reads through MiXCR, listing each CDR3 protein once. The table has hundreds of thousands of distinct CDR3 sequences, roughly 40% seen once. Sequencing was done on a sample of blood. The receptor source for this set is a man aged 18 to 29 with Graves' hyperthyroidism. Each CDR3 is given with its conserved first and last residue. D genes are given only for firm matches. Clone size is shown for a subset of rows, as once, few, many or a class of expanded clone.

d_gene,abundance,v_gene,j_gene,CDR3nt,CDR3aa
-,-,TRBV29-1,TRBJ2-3,TGCAGCTTGGAGCAGACCGCGAGAACAGATACGCAGTATTTT,CSLEQTARTDTQYF
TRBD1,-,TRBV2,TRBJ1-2,TGTGCCAGCAGCGAAGGGGCCGGGACAGATGGCTACACCTTC,CASSEGAGTDGYTF
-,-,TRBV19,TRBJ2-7,TGTGCCAGTAGTATATCGGACGGGAGCTCCTACGAGCAGTACTTC,CASSISDGSSYEQYF
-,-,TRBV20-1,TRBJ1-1,TGCAGTGCTCCTTTCCCCGGCGCTGAAGCTTTCTTT,CSAPFPGAEAFF
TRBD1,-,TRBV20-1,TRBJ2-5,TGCAGCTTAGGAGGACAGGGCGCCGAGACCCAGTACTTC,CSLGGQGAETQYF
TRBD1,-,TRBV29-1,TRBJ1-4,TGCAGCCTTGGACAGGGTGAGGAAAAACTGTTTTTT,CSLGQGEEKLFF
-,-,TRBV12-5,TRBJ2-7,TGTGCTAGTGCTCCCCAGTACTTC,CASAPQYF
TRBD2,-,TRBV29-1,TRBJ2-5,TGCAGCGGGATACTAGCGGGAGGGCCAGAGACCCAGTACTTC,CSGILAGGPETQYF
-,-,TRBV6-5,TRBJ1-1,TGTGCCAGCAGCCACCTCACTGAAGCTTTCTTT,CASSHLTEAFF
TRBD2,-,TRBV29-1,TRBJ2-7,TGCAGCCAAGGGACTAGCGGGAGCTACGAGCAGTACTTC,CSQGTSGSYEQYF
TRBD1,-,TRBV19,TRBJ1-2,TGTGCCAGTATCATAAGGCATTTCCGGGACAGGGTGCGTCCGGATGGCTACACCTTC,CASIIRHFRDRVRPDGYTF
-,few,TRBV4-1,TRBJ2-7,TGCGCCAGCAGCCAAGCCATGGGAGGCGAGCAGTACTTC,CASSQAMGGEQYF
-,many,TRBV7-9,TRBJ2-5,TGTGCCAGCAGCCCCGGGTCTCAAGAGACCCAGTACTTC,CASSPGSQETQYF
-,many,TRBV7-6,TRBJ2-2,TGTGCCAGCAGCTTAACCGGGGCCTACGGGGAGCTGTTTTTT,CASSLTGAYGELFF
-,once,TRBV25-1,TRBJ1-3,TGTGCCAGCAGTTTTGGGGGGGGGCGATCCTCTGGAAACACCATATATTTT,CASSFGGGRSSGNTIYF
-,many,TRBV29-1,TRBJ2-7,TGCAGCGTTGAATGGGGCAGGTCCTACGAGCAGTACTTC,CSVEWGRSYEQYF
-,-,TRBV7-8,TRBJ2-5,TGTGCCAGCAGCGCCGCGGGGAGGATCGCCGAGACCCAGTACTTC,CASSAAGRIAETQYF
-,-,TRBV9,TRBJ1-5,TGTGCCAGCAGCGTAGCAGGGATGAACCAGCCCCAGCATTTT,CASSVAGMNQPQHF
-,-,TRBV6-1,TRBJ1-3,TGTGCCAGCAGTGAAGCGGCAGACATCTCTGGAAACACCATATATTTT,CASSEAADISGNTIYF
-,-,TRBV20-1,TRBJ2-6,TGCAGTGCTAGACCACTCGGACAGCTAGGGCTTTCTGGGGCCAACGTCCTGACTTTC,CSARPLGQLGLSGANVLTF
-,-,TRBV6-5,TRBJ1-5,TGTGCCAGCAGTTGGGACATCGCGGGGCCCCAGCATTTT,CASSWDIAGPQHF
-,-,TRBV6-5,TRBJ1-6,TGTGCCAGCAGTTACTCGAAGCGAGCCGAGTCACCCCTCCACTTT,CASSYSKRAESPLHF
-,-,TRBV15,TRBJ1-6,TGTGCCACCAGCACCCCTAGGACCGGGGCCTACCAAAATTCACCCCTCCACTTT,CATSTPRTGAYQNSPLHF
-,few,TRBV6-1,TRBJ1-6,TGTGCCAGCTTAGGGGCGAATTCACCCCTCCACTTT,CASLGANSPLHF
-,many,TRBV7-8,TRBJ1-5,TGTGCCAGCAGCTATCCTTATCAGCCCCAGCATTTT,CASSYPYQPQHF
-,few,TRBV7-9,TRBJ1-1,TGTGCCAGCAGCTTTACAGCCGACAGCTTAAACACTGAAGCTTTCTTT,CASSFTADSLNTEAFF
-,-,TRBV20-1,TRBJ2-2,TGCAGTGCTAGAGACTTTAGGGGGGTAGGCACCGGGGAGCTGTTTTTT,CSARDFRGVGTGELFF
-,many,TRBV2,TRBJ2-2,TGTGCCACCGCGAGGGGCTCAACGAACACCGGGGAGCTGTTTTTT,CATARGSTNTGELFF
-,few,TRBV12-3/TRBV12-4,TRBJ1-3,TGTGCCAGCAGTAAAAGGGGGGACGGAAACACCATATATTTT,CASSKRGDGNTIYF
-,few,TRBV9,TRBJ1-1,TGTGCCAGCAGCGGAGAGTGGGGGGTAATGGGCACTGAAGCTTTCTTT,CASSGEWGVMGTEAFF
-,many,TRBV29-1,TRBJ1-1,TGCAGCGTTGAAGATTATCACGCTGAAGCTTTCTTT,CSVEDYHAEAFF
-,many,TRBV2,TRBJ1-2,TGTGCCAGCAGTGATGAATTAGTGAGCGGCTACACCTTC,CASSDELVSGYTF
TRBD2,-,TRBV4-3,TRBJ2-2,TGCGCCAGCAGCCCCCGAGTCATAGCGGGAGGATCCGGGGAGCTGTTTTTT,CASSPRVIAGGSGELFF
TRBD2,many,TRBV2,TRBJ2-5,TGTGCCAGCAGTGCGCTAGCGGGGGACCAAGAGACCCAGTACTTC,CASSALAGDQETQYF
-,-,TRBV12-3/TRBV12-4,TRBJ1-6,TGTGCCAGCAGTTCTTCAGGGTCCCCTTTCTTGGATTCACCCCTCCACTTT,CASSSSGSPFLDSPLHF
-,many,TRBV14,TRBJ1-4,TGTGCCAGCAGCTCTGCCGTGCCCCTGGCAAAACTGTTTTTT,CASSSAVPLAKLFF
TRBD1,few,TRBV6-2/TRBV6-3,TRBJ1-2,TGTGCCAGCAAACGGACAGGGGGTGACTATGGCTACACCTTC,CASKRTGGDYGYTF
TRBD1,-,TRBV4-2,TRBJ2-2,TGTGCCAGCAGCTCGGACAGGTTTGCACCTGGGGAGCTGTTTTTT,CASSSDRFAPGELFF
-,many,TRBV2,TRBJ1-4,TGTGCCACTGGGGGGGAGGCGGTTGCAACTAATGAAAAACTGTTTTTT,CATGGEAVATNEKLFF
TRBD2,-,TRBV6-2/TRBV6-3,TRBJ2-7,TGTGCCAGCAGTTACGCCAGCGGGAGTGGGACCTACGAGCAGTACTTC,CASSYASGSGTYEQYF